This T cell receptor (beta chain) is drawn from a study of blood T cell repertoires in COVID-19. Some clones are missing from TCRdb's copy, which holds only in-frame ones; the method was immunoSEQ multiplex PCR. The table has around 77,000 clones, 80% to 95% seen once. Germline V gene sequence: CDR1 KGHSH, CDR2 LQKENI. The CDR3 is made up of 15 amino acids. V was trimmed by 2 bases and J by 2 bases, leaving 13 bases between them. This clone was found once. The specimen sequenced was peripheral blood. The receptor comes from a woman aged 55-75 years with active COVID-19. The chain couples TRBV18 to TRBJ2-7, with D perhaps matching TRBD2 (6 bases). The CDR3 sequence: CASSPTGGGTYEQYF. CDR3 nucleotide sequence: TGTGCCAGCTCACCAACTGGGGGAGGAACCTACGAGCAGTACTTC.